This TCR beta chain was sequenced for a study of blood T cell repertoires in COVID-19. Looking at the study overall: Samples representing acute and convalescent COVID-19 were sourced from the United States, Italy and Spain. T cells, B-cell-depleted T cells, or PBMCs provided the cDNA or gDNA that served as material.

The germline gives CDR1 SEHNR, CDR2 FQNEAQ (reference sequence). The CDR3 runs to 16 residues. Germline trimming cut 0 bases from V and 3 bases from J; bases unmatched to any gene: 4. Source study methods: Estimated nucleated cell counts came from reference gene primer amplification. The table came from immunoSEQ multiplex PCR; TCRdb's copy has only in-frame clones and leaves some out. D and trimming come from the DNA, and the V and J calls and clone size come from that table. Among about 160,000 clones, 84% were seen once, and the ten largest hold 6% to 9%. This receptor was obtained from a man aged 35 to 55 who had recovered from COVID-19. The V gene is TRBV7-9, the J gene TRBJ2-3, with 9 bases fitting TRBD2. Sequenced input: peripheral blood. The CDR3 coding sequence is TGTGCCAGCAGCTTAGCTAGCGGGAGTGGGACAGATACGCAGTATTTT. It codes for CASSLASGSGTDTQYF.